This T cell receptor beta chain was obtained from a study of T cells in localized non-small cell lung cancer. TCRdb's table, derived via immunoSEQ multiplex PCR, lists solely in-frame clones and lacks some. The repertoire holds under 5,500 clones, with roughly 93% as singletons. Germline lookup yields CDR1 GTSNPN and CDR2 SVGIG (reference sequence). The V gene end was trimmed by 3 bases and the J gene end by 5 bases; junction bases not matched to a gene: 5. The CDR3 covers 13 residues. This clone came up once. Its antigen is undetermined. Study results and caveats: Longer overall survival associated with higher blood T cell density; shorter survival with higher adjacent-lung clonality. The study detected a median approximately 57 of the top 100 tumor clones in adjacent lung. Heterogeneity stays possible, as sequencing covered only one tumor region.

This sequence was found in a woman between 35 and 70 years old with stage I lung adenocarcinoma. The sequencing used peripheral blood, collected before any cancer treatment. This chain links TRBV30 with TRBJ2-5, with 8 bases matching TRBD1. The CDR3 nucleotides read TGTGCCTGGAGGCGGACAGGGTGGGAGACCCAGTACTTC. This translates into CAWRRTGWETQYF.